The 8 T cell receptor beta chains in this list originate from one sample, sequenced in a study of shared clonotypes between healthy human individuals. Method: immunoSEQ multiplex PCR; TCRdb's copy keeps in-frame clones and lacks some. Of roughly 2.4 million clones listed, approximately 94% are singletons. The source material was naive CD4+ T cells sorted from blood. Subset indicated: CD45RA+ positively selected. These receptors originate from a man aged 18 to 29 in good health.

This rearrangement joins TRBV19 to TRBJ2-3; D tentatively reads TRBD1 or TRBD2 (5 bases each). The V end was cut by 3 bases, the J end by 6 bases, with 13 bases between. CDR1 and CDR2 from the germline V gene are LNHDA and SQIVND (reference sequence). CDR3 length: 14 amino acids. The CDR3 DNA sequence: TGTGCCAGTAGTATGGTTGAATGGGGGGATACGCAGTATTTT. Translated: CASSMVEWGDTQYF.

This chain uses TRBV6-5 with TRBJ2-5; 8 nucleotides align to TRBD2. This CDR3 contains 15 residues. The trim removed 8 bases at V and 1 base at J, leaving 9 bases unmatched. Germline V gene sequence: CDR1 MNHEY, CDR2 SVGAGI. CDR3 coding DNA: TGTGCCAGCCGTTTCACTAGCGGAGGCCAAGAGACCCAGTACTTC. Translating it yields CASRFTSGGQETQYF.

The V call is TRBV7-6, the J call TRBJ2-1; D gene ambiguous. The CDR3 has 12 residues. V shed 5 bases and J shed 7 bases, with 9 bases lying between them. Per germline, CDR1 SGHVS and CDR2 FNYEAQ. The CDR3 sequence: CASSRVTNEQFF. As DNA, the CDR3 is TGTGCCAGCAGCAGGGTTACAAATGAGCAGTTCTTC.

V is TRBV5-1 and J is TRBJ2-7; D is perhaps TRBD2 (6 bases). Germline CDR1 SGHRS, CDR2 YFSETQ. Trimming removed 5 bases at V and 5 bases at J, with 17 bases between. There are 14 residues in the CDR3. Here the CDR3 reads CASSSEGTSDEQYF. Here the CDR3 DNA reads TGCGCCAGCAGTTCCGAGGGGACTTCCGACGAGCAGTACTTC.

The CDR3 spells CASSPGGHNSPLHF. The CDR3 region has the DNA TGTGCCAGCTCACCGGGGGGCCATAATTCACCCCTCCACTTT. This rearrangement joins TRBV18 to TRBJ1-6; D possibly corresponds to TRBD1 (6 bases). The CDR3 has 14 amino acids. The germline gives CDR1 KGHSH, CDR2 LQKENI. The ends were cut back, 3 bases at V and 5 bases at J, with 8 bases in the middle.

Regarding this clone: At the DNA level, this CDR3 is encoded by other sequences in the same sample as well. V gene TRBV6-6 combines with J gene TRBJ2-1; D is ambiguous. V was shortened by 3 bases and J by 6 bases, with 3 bases between the two germline ends. The germline gives CDR1 MNHNY, CDR2 SVGAGI (reference sequence). The length of the CDR3 is 11 residues. This CDR3 reads CASSYPNEQFF. CDR3 sequence (DNA): TGTGCCAGCAGTTATCCCAATGAGCAGTTCTTC.

This chain uses TRBV28 with TRBJ2-3; weak D call: TRBD1 (6 bases). The V and J ends lost 5 bases and 3 bases respectively, with 18 bases between them. Germline assignment: CDR1 MDHEN and CDR2 SYDVKM. This CDR3 region has 16 residues. This chain's CDR3 is CASSRLSRGGTDTQYF. The CDR3 nucleotides read TGTGCCAGCAGTCGTTTGTCCAGGGGCGGAACAGATACGCAGTATTTT.

This chain connects TRBV5-4 to TRBJ2-7, with TRBD2 as a possible D gene (6 bases). The germline V gene has CDR1 SGHNT and CDR2 YYREEE (reference sequence). Between the trimmed V and J ends, which lost 0 bases and 2 bases, there was a span of 15 bases. This CDR3 comprises 16 residues. CDR3 DNA sequence: TGTGCCAGCAGCTTGGCCCGCGGGACTGCGACCTACGAGCAGTACTTC. Its protein product is CASSLARGTATYEQYF. The full variable domain, completed using reference TRBV5-4 and TRBJ2-7, is ETGVTQSPTHLIKTRGQQVTLRCSSQSGHNTVSWYQQALGQGPQFIFQYYREEENGRGNFPPRFSGLQFPNYSSELNVNALELDDSALYLCASSLARGTATYEQYFGPGTRLTVT.